These 24 T cell receptor beta chains share one sample of origin, sequenced in a study of T-cell memory formation after mild COVID-19. TCRdb independently ran MiXCR on the 5' RACE reads; one entry per CDR3 protein. Of fewer than 150,000 distinct CDR3 sequences listed, over 20% are singletons. Sequenced sample: PBMCs or a T cell subset sorted from them (not recorded which). Receptor source: a young man who had mild COVID-19 (a few samples of this study predate the infection). Cell type and time point are not known.

This chain joins TRBV20-1 and TRBJ1-5; the D is unclear. V was cut by 0 bases and J by 4 bases, with 10 bases left in between. The germline V gene has CDR1 DFQATT and CDR2 SNEGSKA (reference sequence). There are 14 residues in the CDR3. DNA for the CDR3: TGCAGTGCTAGAGATGGTGGCGAGAATCAGCCCCAGCATTTT. Translated, it gives CSARDGGENQPQHF.

This chain links TRBV29-1 with TRBJ2-7, with D perhaps being TRBD1 or TRBD2 (5 bases each). The ends were cut back, 4 bases at V and 0 bases at J, with 10 bases in the middle. The CDR3 is made up of 13 amino acids. CDR1 SQVTM and CDR2 ANQGSEA come from the germline V gene. CDR3 sequence: CSVGGVYSYEQYF. The CDR3 nucleotides read TGCAGCGTTGGAGGGGTATACTCCTACGAGCAGTACTTC.

The chain recombines TRBV4-1 with TRBJ1-5; no clear D. CDR1 MGHRA and CDR2 YSYEKL come from the germline V gene. The CDR3 sequence is 14 residues long. V gave up 2 bases and J gave up 1 base, with 6 bases separating them. CDR3 residues: CASSQSFSNQPQHF. The CDR3 DNA reads as TGCGCCAGCAGCCAATCGTTCAGCAATCAGCCCCAGCATTTT.

A few counts support this clonotype. The chain carries TRBV4-1 and TRBJ1-1; 7 bases map to TRBD1. Trimming cost V 3 bases and J 4 bases; bases outside gene matches: 14. The CDR3 length is 17 residues. The V gene's germline CDR1 is MGHRA and CDR2 YSYEKL. This chain's CDR3 is CASSQQQGTEGGTEAFF. The CDR3 nucleotides are TGCGCCAGCAGCCAGCAACAAGGGACAGAGGGGGGCACTGAAGCTTTCTTT.

This clonotype occurred a few times. This chain connects TRBV3-1 to TRBJ2-5; D is undetermined. The CDR3 is made up of 13 amino acids. CDR1 and CDR2 (germline): LGHDT, YNNKEL (reference sequence). Trimming pared 8 bases from V and 3 bases from J, leaving 13 bases between. For the CDR3, the DNA is TGTGCCAGCTACGAGGTTGGGGAAGAGACCCAGTACTTC. It codes for CASYEVGEETQYF.

Concerning this clonotype: This clone may be a read error of a much larger clone one base away. J is TRBJ1-1 and V is TRBV5-1; D remains unclear. CDR3 length: 13 amino acids. Germline lookup yields CDR1 SGHRS and CDR2 YFSETQ. The CDR3 DNA sequence: TGCGCCAGCAGCTTGGGAGGCGCAGCTGAAGCTTACTTT. This encodes CASSLGGAAEAYF.

This clonotype was detected only a few times. V usage is TRBV4-1 and J usage is TRBJ2-5, with D tentatively TRBD2 (6 bases). Trimming removed 4 bases at V and 5 bases at J, with 20 bases between. Germline assignment: CDR1 MGHRA and CDR2 YSYEKL. This CDR3 has 16 residues. CDR3 sequence (DNA): TGCGCCAGCAGCCCTGCTCCGGAGGGGCGGAGGGAGACCCAGTACTTC. It yields the protein CASSPAPEGRRETQYF.

This clonotype was seen a few times. CDR3 amino acids: CASSIVAGLHNEQFF. CDR3 nucleotides: TGTGCCAGTAGTATAGTTGCGGGACTACACAATGAGCAGTTCTTC. The chain carries TRBV19 and TRBJ2-1; 7 nucleotides match TRBD2. The V gene's germline CDR1 is LNHDA and CDR2 SQIVND (reference sequence). The trim removed 1 base at V and 5 bases at J, leaving 5 bases unmatched. CDR3 size: 15 residues.

The chain carries TRBV11-2 and TRBJ2-7, with D perhaps given as TRBD1 or TRBD2 (5 bases each). CDR3 length: 15 amino acids. The V end lost 5 bases, the J end lost 6 bases, and 20 bases lay between the germline ends. Germline-derived CDR1 and CDR2 are SGHAT and FQNNGV. The CDR3 bases are TGTGCCAGCAGCCCTCGGGCCCGGTCAGGGAGCGAGCAGTACGTC. Protein product: CASSPRARSGSEQYV.

The chain is built from TRBV6-5 and TRBJ2-1; unclear D gene. V was pared by 5 bases and J by 10 bases, with 12 bases between. CDR1 and CDR2 from the germline V gene are MNHEY and SVGAGI. The CDR3 extends over 12 amino acids. The CDR3 reads CASSPNRREQFF. CDR3 bases: TGTGCCAGCAGTCCAAATAGGCGGGAGCAGTTCTTC.

This clonotype came up a few times. The chain carries TRBV2 and TRBJ2-1; TRBD2 is a possible D gene (6 bases). This CDR3 has 15 amino acids. Germline CDR1 and CDR2: SNHLY and FYNNEI. V was cut by 4 bases and J by 8 bases, with 18 bases left in between. The CDR3 DNA reads as TGTGCCAGCAGTGTGGGGGAGGCACCCGGACATGAGCAGTTCTTC. Amino acid sequence: CASSVGEAPGHEQFF.

This clonotype occurred a few times. This chain connects TRBV19 to TRBJ1-6; tentatively, D is TRBD1 (6 bases). The V gene lost 7 bases and the J gene lost 9 bases, with 13 bases spanning the gap. The CDR3 loop spans 13 amino acids. In germline, CDR1 is LNHDA, CDR2 SQIVND (reference sequence). The CDR3 DNA reads TGTGCCAGTACTCGGGGGGCCGCTTCACCCCTCCACTTT. This encodes CASTRGAASPLHF.

The chain employs TRBV6-5 and TRBJ2-2; no definite D call. The germline V gene has CDR1 MNHEY and CDR2 SVGAGI. The CDR3 covers 12 residues. V lost 0 bases, J lost 6 bases, and 2 bases lay in between. The CDR3 DNA sequence: TGTGCCAGCAGTTACTCGCCCGGGGAGCTGTTTTTT. Translated: CASSYSPGELFF.

The V call is TRBV6-5, the J call TRBJ2-1, with D perhaps TRBD1 (6 bases). Germline CDR1 MNHEY, CDR2 SVGAGI. CDR3 length: 16 residues. Trimming stripped 2 bases from V and 0 bases from J, with 11 bases between. Here the CDR3 reads CASSYLYRDSYNEQFF. The CDR3 DNA follows: TGTGCCAGCAGTTACCTGTACAGGGACTCCTACAATGAGCAGTTCTTC.

The gene calls are TRBV20-1 and TRBJ2-2; D uncertain. V dropped 1 base and J dropped 4 bases, with 10 bases sitting between them. The CDR3 is 14 residues long. In germline, CDR1 is DFQATT, CDR2 SNEGSKA (reference sequence). Here the CDR3 DNA reads TGCAGTGCTAGAGGTGGCGTCAGCACCGGGGAGCTGTTTTTT. It is translated as CSARGGVSTGELFF.

The rearrangement links TRBV7-3 to TRBJ2-3; 7 nucleotides line up with TRBD2. V lost 5 bases to trimming and J lost 6 bases; unmatched junction nucleotides: 11. Germline assignment: CDR1 SGHTA and CDR2 FQGTGA. The CDR3 length is 15 residues. Written as DNA, the CDR3 is TGTGCCAGCAGCCCAGGACTAGGTGCGTGGGATACGCAGTATTTT. Its translation is CASSPGLGAWDTQYF.

The chain uses TRBV6-5 and TRBJ2-2, with no clear D. The CDR3 runs to 14 residues. V was pared by 1 base and J by 4 bases, with 7 bases between. The germline V gene encodes CDR1 MNHEY and CDR2 SVGAGI. In nucleotides, the CDR3 is TGTGCCAGCAGTTACTACTTACCCACCGGGGAGCTGTTTTTT. This encodes CASSYYLPTGELFF.

A few counts support this clonotype. In DNA, the CDR3 is TGTGCCAGCAGCATAACTAGCGGGGGGGCCAAAGATACGCAGTATTTT. Residues: CASSITSGGAKDTQYF. The V and J genes are TRBV7-9 and TRBJ2-3; TRBD2 matches 13 bases. V lost 5 bases to trimming and J lost 5 bases; unmatched junction nucleotides: 7. This CDR3 contains 16 residues. Germline V gene lookup returns CDR1 SEHNR and CDR2 FQNEAQ (reference sequence). Complete variable domain (other parts from reference TRBV7-9 and TRBJ2-3): DTGVSQNPRHKITKRGQNVTFRCDPISEHNRLYWYRQTLGQGPEFLTYFQNEAQLEKSRLLSDRFSAERPKGSFSTLEIQRTEQGDSAMYLCASSITSGGAKDTQYFGPGTRLTVL.

The V gene is TRBV24-1, the J gene TRBJ1-4, with no clear D. The CDR3 spans 12 residues. V lost 3 bases, J lost 8 bases, and 6 bases lay in between. Germline V gene data show CDR1 as KGHDR and CDR2 as SFDVKD. The DNA of the CDR3 is TGTGCCACCAGTGATAGCGGAGAAAAACTGTTTTTT. Its translation: CATSDSGEKLFF.

The chain links TRBV29-1 to TRBJ1-1; D might be TRBD1 (5 bases). The CDR3 sequence is 13 residues long. Germline V gene data show CDR1 as SQVTM and CDR2 as ANQGSEA. V was cut by 4 bases and J by 1 base, with 10 bases left in between. CDR3 in amino acids: CSVVFRENTEAFF. CDR3 nucleotide sequence: TGCAGCGTTGTTTTCAGGGAGAACACTGAAGCTTTCTTT.

This clonotype has a handful of counts. The chain joins TRBV7-6 to TRBJ1-6; 9 bases line up with TRBD1. Trimming at V came to 0 bases and at J to 12 bases, leaving 9 bases not matched to a gene. CDR1 SGHVS and CDR2 FNYEAQ come from the germline V gene. The CDR3 spans 16 residues. The CDR3 DNA sequence: TGTGCCAGCAGCTTAGCTCCCGGGACAGGGAGAGTACCCCTCCACTTT. It yields the protein CASSLAPGTGRVPLHF.

There are a few counts of this clonotype. The rearrangement uses TRBV5-6 and TRBJ2-1; D is undetermined. The V gene's germline CDR1 is SGHDT and CDR2 YYEEEE. Between the trimmed V and J ends, which lost 4 bases and 6 bases, there was a span of 17 bases. The CDR3 runs 15 residues. In DNA, the CDR3 is TGTGCCAGCAGCCTGGGGTACGGATCCGGCAATGAGCAGTTCTTC. Translated: CASSLGYGSGNEQFF.

This chain uses TRBV27 with TRBJ2-2; D is possibly TRBD2 (6 bases). The length of the CDR3 is 15 residues. V lost 4 bases and J 4 bases, leaving 13 bases between the germline ends. CDR1 is MNHEY, CDR2 SMNVEV, per germline (reference sequence). The CDR3 sequence is CASSWTGDSTGELFF. The DNA for the CDR3 is TGTGCCAGCAGTTGGACGGGGGACTCCACCGGGGAGCTGTTTTTT.

This clonotype has just a few counts. The J gene is TRBJ2-3, the V gene TRBV7-3; 11 bases are a match to TRBD2. V shed 5 bases and J 6 bases; nucleotides not matched to a gene: 13. CDR1 is SGHTA, CDR2 FQGTGA, per germline. This CDR3 region has 17 residues. CDR3 DNA: TGTGCCAGCAGCCCATTTAGCGGGGGGGCCGGTCCGGATACGCAGTATTTT. Protein sequence: CASSPFSGGAGPDTQYF.